The source of this TCR beta chain is a study of cytomegalovirus exposure and HLA in healthy donors. General study findings and limits: One later analysis reportedly identified an Asian-associated ancestry cluster that showed fewer N-insertions than the roughly 600-donor mean.

Amplification used 60 Vbeta primers and 13 Jbeta primers. Generated by immunoSEQ multiplex PCR, the TCRdb table keeps only in-frame clones and is missing some. The data contain 140,000 or so clones, roughly 80% of them singletons. Comment on this clone: The antigen is unknown.

Losses at the gene ends were 6 bases for V and 13 bases for J; bases not matched to a gene: 6. The CDR3 consists of 13 residues. Looked up from germline, CDR1 is MGHDK and CDR2 is SYGVNS. The chain couples TRBV25-1 to TRBJ2-1, with 13 bases fitting TRBD2. This TCR was recovered from a female donor in good health and CMV-seronegative. The sequenced sample was PBMCs. The DNA of the CDR3 is TGTGCCAGCAGCGGACTAGCGGGAGATGGACAGTTCTTC. Translating gives CASSGLAGDGQFF. Full variable domain (missing parts from reference TRBV25-1 and TRBJ2-1): EADIYQTPRYLVIGTGKKITLECSQTMGHDKMYWYQQDPGMELHLIHYSYGVNSTEKGDLSSESTVSRIRTEHFPLTLESARPSHTSQYLCASSGLAGDGQFFGPGTRLTVL.